This T cell receptor beta chain was sequenced during a study of blood T cells in healthy people across ages. The CDR3 is 15 amino acids. Trimming left V 0 bases short and J 4 bases short, with 12 bases between. Germline lookup yields CDR1 SGHTA and CDR2 FQGNSA. Together with a sample-barcoded 5' primer, a J-beta primer mix was included in a second PCR lasting about 7 to 12 cycles. TCRdb called the 5' RACE reads again in MiXCR, with one record for every CDR3 protein. The sample holds 800,000 or so distinct CDR3 sequences, about 59% seen once. This chain uses TRBV7-2 with TRBJ1-2; D remains unclear. Input material: blood. This TCR was recovered from a man aged 25 to 40 in good health. CDR3 amino acids: CASSLANRAAYGYTF. For the CDR3, the DNA is TGTGCCAGCAGCTTAGCGAATAGGGCAGCCTATGGCTACACCTTC.